This TCR beta chain was recovered during a study of blood T cell repertoires in COVID-19. Study overall: Nucleic acid was either cDNA or gDNA, and it came from T cells, B-cell-depleted T cells, or PBMCs.

Only a few counts were recorded for this clone. J gave up 7 bases and V 9 bases, and 8 bases lay outside the gene matches. This CDR3 contains 14 residues. Germline CDR1 reads ENHRY; CDR2 reads SYGVKD. Original processing notes: Researchers report that nucleated cell counts were estimated from reference gene primer amplification. The protocol was immunoSEQ multiplex PCR, while the TCRdb copy is restricted to in-frame clones and leaves out a portion. Clone size and the V and J calls come from that table; the DNA yielded D and trimming. Of 250,000 to 300,000 clones in the sample, 88% were seen once. The clonotype was recovered from a woman in her twenties or thirties with acute or convalescent COVID-19. This chain connects TRBV10-3 to TRBJ2-2; 10 bases agree with TRBD2. Material for sequencing was peripheral blood. Here the CDR3 DNA reads TGTGCCATTGGGAGCGGGAGGGCCGTCGGGGAGCTGTTTTTT. Translation gives CAIGSGRAVGELFF.